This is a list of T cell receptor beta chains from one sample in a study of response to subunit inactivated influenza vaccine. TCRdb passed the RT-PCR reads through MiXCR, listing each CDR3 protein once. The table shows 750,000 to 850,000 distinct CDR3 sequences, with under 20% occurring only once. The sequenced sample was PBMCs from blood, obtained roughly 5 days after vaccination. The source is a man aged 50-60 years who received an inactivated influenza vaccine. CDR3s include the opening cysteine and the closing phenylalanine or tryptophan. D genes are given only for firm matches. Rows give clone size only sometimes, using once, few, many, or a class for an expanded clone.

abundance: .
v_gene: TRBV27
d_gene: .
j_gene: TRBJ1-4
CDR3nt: TGTGCCAGCTCTTGGCAAGGGGATGAAAAACTGTTTTTT
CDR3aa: CASSWQGDEKLFF

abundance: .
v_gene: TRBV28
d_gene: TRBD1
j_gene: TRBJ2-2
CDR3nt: TGTGCCAGCAGTCTTTGGGACAGGGGAGTTCCTAGCAGATCGAACACCGGGGAGCTGTTTTTT
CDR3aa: CASSLWDRGVPSRSNTGELFF

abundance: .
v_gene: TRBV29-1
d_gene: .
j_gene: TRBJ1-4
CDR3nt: TGCAGCGTTGACCCCACAGGGCGACAACGGTTTTTT
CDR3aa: CSVDPTGRQRFF

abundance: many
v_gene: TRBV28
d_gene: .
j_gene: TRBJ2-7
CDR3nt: TGTGCCAGCAGCTCGGAACGGCCGGAGCAGTACTTC
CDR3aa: CASSSERPEQYF

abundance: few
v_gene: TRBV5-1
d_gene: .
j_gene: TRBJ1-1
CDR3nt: TGCGCCAGCAGCTTGGCGGTGCCTCAAGTCGGGAACACTGAAGCTTTCTTT
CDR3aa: CASSLAVPQVGNTEAFF

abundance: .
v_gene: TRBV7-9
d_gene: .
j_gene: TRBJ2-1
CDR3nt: TGTGCCAGCAGCTCTCAAGCCATCAGGGCCAATGAGCAGTTCTTC
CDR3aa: CASSSQAIRANEQFF

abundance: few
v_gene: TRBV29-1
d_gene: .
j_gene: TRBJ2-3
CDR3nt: TGCAGCGTTGAGGGCAGACCCTTCACAGATACGCAGTATTTT
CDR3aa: CSVEGRPFTDTQYF

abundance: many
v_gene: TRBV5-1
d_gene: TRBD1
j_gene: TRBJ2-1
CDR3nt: TGCGCCAGCAGCTCAGGACAGGGGGCGTATGAGCAGTTCTTC
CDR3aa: CASSSGQGAYEQFF

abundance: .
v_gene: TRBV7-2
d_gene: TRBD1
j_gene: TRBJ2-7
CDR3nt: TGTGCCAGCAGCATAAGCGCCGGGACAGACTACGAGCAGTACTTC
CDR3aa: CASSISAGTDYEQYF

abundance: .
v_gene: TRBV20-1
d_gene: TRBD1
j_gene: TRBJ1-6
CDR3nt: TGCTGCGCTAGAGATCTCGGACAGGGGGCGAATAATTCACCCCTCCACTTT
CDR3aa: CCARDLGQGANNSPLHF

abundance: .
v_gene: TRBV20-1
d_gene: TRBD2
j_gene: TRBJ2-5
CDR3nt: TGCAGTGCTAGCTATAGCGGGAGTTCAGAGACCCAGTACTTC
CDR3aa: CSASYSGSSETQYF

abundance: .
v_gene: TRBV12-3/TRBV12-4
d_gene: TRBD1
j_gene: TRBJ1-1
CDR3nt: TGTGCCAGCAGATACCGTCTAGGACAGGGAAATAACACTGAAGCTTTCTTT
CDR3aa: CASRYRLGQGNNTEAFF

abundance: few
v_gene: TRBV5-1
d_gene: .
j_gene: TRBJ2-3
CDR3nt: TGCGCCAGCAGCCCTGGGGCAGGCACAGATACGCAGTATTTT
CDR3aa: CASSPGAGTDTQYF

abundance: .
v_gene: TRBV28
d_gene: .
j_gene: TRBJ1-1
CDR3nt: TGTGCCAGCAGGCGGGGGGGGGGCACTGAAGCTTTCTTT
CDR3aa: CASRRGGGTEAFF

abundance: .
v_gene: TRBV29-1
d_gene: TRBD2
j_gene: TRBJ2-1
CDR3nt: TGCAGCGTGCTAGCGGATAACTACAATGAGCAGTTCTTC
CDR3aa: CSVLADNYNEQFF

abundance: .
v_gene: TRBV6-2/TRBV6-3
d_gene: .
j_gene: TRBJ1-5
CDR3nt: TGTGCCAGTTGGGGGCGCGATCAGCCCCAGCATTTT
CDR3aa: CASWGRDQPQHF

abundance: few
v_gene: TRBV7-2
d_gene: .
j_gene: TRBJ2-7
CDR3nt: TGTGCCAGCAGCCCCGCTGAACGCTACGAGCAGTACTTC
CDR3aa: CASSPAERYEQYF

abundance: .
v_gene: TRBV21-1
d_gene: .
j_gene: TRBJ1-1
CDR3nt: TGTTCCAGCAGCAAAAGGCCAGACTGGAACACTGAAGCTTTCTTT
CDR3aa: CSSSKRPDWNTEAFF

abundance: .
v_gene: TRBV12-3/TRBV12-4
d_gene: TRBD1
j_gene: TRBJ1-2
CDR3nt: TGTGCCAGCAGTTCACCGACAGGGTCTGGCTACACCTTC
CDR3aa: CASSSPTGSGYTF

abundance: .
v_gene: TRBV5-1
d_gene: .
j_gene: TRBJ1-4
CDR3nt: TGCGCCAGCAGCTCCACAGGGTTAGGGGAAAAACTGTTTTTT
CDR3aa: CASSSTGLGEKLFF

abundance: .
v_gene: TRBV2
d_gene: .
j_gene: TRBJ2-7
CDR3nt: TGTGCCAGCAGTATGGACAGCTTCTACGAGCAGTACTTC
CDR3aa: CASSMDSFYEQYF

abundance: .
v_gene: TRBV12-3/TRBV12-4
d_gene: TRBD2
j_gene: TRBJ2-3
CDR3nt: TGTGCCAGCAGCGGACTAGCGGGAATCGGGCACGGAGGTACGCAGTATTTT
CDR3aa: CASSGLAGIGHGGTQYF

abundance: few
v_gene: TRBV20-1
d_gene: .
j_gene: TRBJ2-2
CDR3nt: TGCAGTGCTAGAAAACGGGACTGGAACACCGGGGAGCTGTTTTTT
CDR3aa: CSARKRDWNTGELFF

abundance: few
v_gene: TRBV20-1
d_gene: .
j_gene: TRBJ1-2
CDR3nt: TGCAGTGCTAGTCAGGGGTTCGGCGGCTACACCTTC
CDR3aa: CSASQGFGGYTF

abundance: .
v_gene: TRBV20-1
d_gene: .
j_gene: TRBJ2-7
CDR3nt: TGCAGTGCTAGTGGACACGGGCCTTACGAGCAGTACTTC
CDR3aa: CSASGHGPYEQYF

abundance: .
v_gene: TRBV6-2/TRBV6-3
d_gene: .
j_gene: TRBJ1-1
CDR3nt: TGTGCCAGCAGGAGACGAGGGGTGAACACTGAAGCTTTCTTT
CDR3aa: CASRRRGVNTEAFF

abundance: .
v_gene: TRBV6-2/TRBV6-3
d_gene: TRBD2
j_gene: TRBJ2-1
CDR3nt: TGTGCCAGCGGCCTCGCGGGGGGGGCCTACAATGAGCAGTTCTTC
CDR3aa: CASGLAGGAYNEQFF

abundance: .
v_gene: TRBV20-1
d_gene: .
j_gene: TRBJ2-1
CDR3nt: TGCAGTGCTAGAGACCCGATGGGGGTGTACAATGAGCAGTTCTTC
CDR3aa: CSARDPMGVYNEQFF

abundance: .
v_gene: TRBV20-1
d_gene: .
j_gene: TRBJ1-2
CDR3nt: TGCAGTGCTATTGACACAGGGAGCTATGGCTACACCTTC
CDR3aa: CSAIDTGSYGYTF

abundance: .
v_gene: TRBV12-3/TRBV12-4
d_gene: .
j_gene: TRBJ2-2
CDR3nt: TGTGCCAGCAGTTTAGGCCTCGGGTCCACCGGGGAGCTGTTTTTT
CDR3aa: CASSLGLGSTGELFF

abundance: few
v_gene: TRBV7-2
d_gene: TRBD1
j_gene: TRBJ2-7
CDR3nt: TGTGCCAGCAGGCAGGGACAGGGCGAGCAGTACTTC
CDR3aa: CASRQGQGEQYF

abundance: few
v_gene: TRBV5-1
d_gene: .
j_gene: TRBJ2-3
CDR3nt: TGCGCCAGCAGACAACCCCCACCCAGGGCAGATACGCAGTATTTT
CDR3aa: CASRQPPPRADTQYF

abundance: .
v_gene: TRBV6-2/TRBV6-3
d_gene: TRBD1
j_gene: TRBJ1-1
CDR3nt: TGTGCCAGCGGTAAAGGACAGGTGAACACTGAAGCTTTCTTT
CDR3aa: CASGKGQVNTEAFF

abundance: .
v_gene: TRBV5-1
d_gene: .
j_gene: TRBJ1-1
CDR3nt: TGCGCCAGCAGCTTGGACGACAGCCGAAGTGAAGCTTTCTTT
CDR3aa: CASSLDDSRSEAFF

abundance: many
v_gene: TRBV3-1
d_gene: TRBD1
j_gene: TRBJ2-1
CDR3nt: TGTGCCAGCAGCCAAAACCCGTGGCAGGGGGCCGAAATTAGTTGGCAGTTCTTC
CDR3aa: CASSQNPWQGAEISWQFF

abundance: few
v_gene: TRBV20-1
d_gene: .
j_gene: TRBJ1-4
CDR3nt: TGCAGTGCTAGAGATCTCCGGGTCTTTAATGAAAAACTGTTTTTT
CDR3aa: CSARDLRVFNEKLFF

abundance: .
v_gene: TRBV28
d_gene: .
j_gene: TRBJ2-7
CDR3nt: TGTGCCAGCACCAATTCCCAAGTCTCGTACGAGCAGTACTTC
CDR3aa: CASTNSQVSYEQYF

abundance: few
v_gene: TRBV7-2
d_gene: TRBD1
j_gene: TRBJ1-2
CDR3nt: TGTGCCAGCAGCTTAGAACCAGGGGGCCTAGGTGGCTACACCTTC
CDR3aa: CASSLEPGGLGGYTF

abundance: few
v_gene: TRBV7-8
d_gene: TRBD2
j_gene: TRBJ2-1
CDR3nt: TGTGCCAGCAGCTTCACGGGAGGGGGAGCAACTTACAATGAGCAGTTCTTC
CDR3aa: CASSFTGGGATYNEQFF

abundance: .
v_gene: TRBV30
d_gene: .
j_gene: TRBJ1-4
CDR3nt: TGTGCCTGGATGGACGGCCGGACCCTTGAAAAACTGTTTTTT
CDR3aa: CAWMDGRTLEKLFF

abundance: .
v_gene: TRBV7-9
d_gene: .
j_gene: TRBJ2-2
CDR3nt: TGTGCCAGCAGCTTAAGTGGTTCGGAGCTGTTTTTT
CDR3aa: CASSLSGSELFF

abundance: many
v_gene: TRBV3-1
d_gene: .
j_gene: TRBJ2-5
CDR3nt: TGTGCCAGCAGCCATGGGGGGGGCTTCGAAGTGGGAGAGACCCAGTACTTC
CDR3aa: CASSHGGGFEVGETQYF

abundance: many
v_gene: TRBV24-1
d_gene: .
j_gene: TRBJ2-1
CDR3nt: TGTGCCACCAGTGAGGTCGGGTCCGGAGGGAATGAGCAGTTCTTC
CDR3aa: CATSEVGSGGNEQFF

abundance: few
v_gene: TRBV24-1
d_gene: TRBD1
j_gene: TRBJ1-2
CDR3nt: TGTGCCACCAGTGATTTGAGGACAGGGACCGGCTACACCTTC
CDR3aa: CATSDLRTGTGYTF

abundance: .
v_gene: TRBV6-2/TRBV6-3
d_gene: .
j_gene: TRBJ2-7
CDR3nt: TGTGCCAGCAGTTACTCGGTCCCAGGCCACCCCACCTACGAGCAGTACTTC
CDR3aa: CASSYSVPGHPTYEQYF

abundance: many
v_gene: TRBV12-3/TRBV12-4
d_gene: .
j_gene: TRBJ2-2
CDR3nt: TGTGCCAGCAGTTTAGTGACCACCGGGGAGCTGTTTTTT
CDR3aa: CASSLVTTGELFF

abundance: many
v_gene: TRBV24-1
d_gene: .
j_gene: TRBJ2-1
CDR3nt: TGTGCCACCAGAGAGACAGGCGGGGATGAGCAGTTCTTC
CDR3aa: CATRETGGDEQFF

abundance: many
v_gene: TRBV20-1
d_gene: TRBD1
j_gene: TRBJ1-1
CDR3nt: TGCAGTGTACGACAGGGGAACACTGAAGCTTTCTTT
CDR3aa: CSVRQGNTEAFF

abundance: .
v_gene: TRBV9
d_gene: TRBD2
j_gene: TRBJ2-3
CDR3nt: TGTGCCAGCAGCGTAGGCGGCAGGGAGGGCGATACGCAGTATTTT
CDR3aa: CASSVGGREGDTQYF

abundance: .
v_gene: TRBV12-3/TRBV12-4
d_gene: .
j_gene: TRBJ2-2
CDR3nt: TGTGCCAGCAGGAGGAGCACGGGACCCGGGGAGCTGTTTTTT
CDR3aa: CASRRSTGPGELFF

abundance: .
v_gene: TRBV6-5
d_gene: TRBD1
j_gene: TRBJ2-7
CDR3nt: TGTGCCAGCAGTTACGGACAGGAGACCTACGAGCAGTACTTC
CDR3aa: CASSYGQETYEQYF

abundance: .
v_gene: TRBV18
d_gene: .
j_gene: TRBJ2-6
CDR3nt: TGTGCCAGCTCACCACAGGGGCTGACCTCTGGGGCCAACGTCCTGACTTTC
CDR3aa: CASSPQGLTSGANVLTF

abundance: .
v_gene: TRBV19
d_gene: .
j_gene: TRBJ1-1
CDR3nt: TGTGCCAGTAGTATTTCCGGGGGCGCAGCTTTCTTT
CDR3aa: CASSISGGAAFF

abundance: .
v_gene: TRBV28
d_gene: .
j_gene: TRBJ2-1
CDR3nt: TGTGCCAGCAGTTTATTGGGGAATGCGGGGTACAATGAGCAGTTCTTC
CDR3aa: CASSLLGNAGYNEQFF

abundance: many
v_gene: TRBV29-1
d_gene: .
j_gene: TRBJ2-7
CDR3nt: TGCAGCGTTGAAGACCAGGGAGGCTACGAGCAGTACTTC
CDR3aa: CSVEDQGGYEQYF

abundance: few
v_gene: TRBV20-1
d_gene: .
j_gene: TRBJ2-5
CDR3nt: TGCAGTGCTGGTAACCGGGCCCGGGCGCGAGAGACCCAGTACTTC
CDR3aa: CSAGNRARARETQYF

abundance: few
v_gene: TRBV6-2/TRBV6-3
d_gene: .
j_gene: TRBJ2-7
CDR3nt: TGTGCCAGCAGTTACTCGGTAAGGGCAGGGCCCTACGAGCAGTACTTC
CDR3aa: CASSYSVRAGPYEQYF

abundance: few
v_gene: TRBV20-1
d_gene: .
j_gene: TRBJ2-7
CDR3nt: TGCAGTGCTAGTGGGAGGACAGACACCTACGAGCAGTACTTC
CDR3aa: CSASGRTDTYEQYF

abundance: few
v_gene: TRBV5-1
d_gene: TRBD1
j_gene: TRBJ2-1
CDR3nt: TGCGCCAGCAGTGACAGGGAGAATGAGCAGTTCTTC
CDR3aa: CASSDRENEQFF